The clone carrying this T cell receptor beta chain was seen a single time. The data are from a study of blood T cell repertoires in COVID-19. Study overall: Spain, Italy and the United States supplied samples that represented acute and convalescent COVID-19. The analysed material was cDNA or gDNA that came from T cells, B-cell-depleted T cells, or PBMCs.

The V and J ends lost 6 bases and 7 bases, in that order; junction bases with no gene match: 9. Germline V gives CDR1 LNHDA, CDR2 SQIVND (reference sequence). The CDR3 runs 16 residues. While infection was still active, Seattle patients were enrolled and then followed longitudinally. In the authors' workflow: Cell counts per sample came from amplifying reference gene primers. Using immunoSEQ multiplex PCR, the repertoire was profiled, and TCRdb retains in-frame clones only, with some absent. From that table come the V and J calls and clone size; the DNA was used to work out D and trimming. Among 200,000 to 250,000 clones listed, approximately 90% were seen once.

The sample was peripheral blood. The TCR sequence derives from a man aged 55 to 70 with COVID-19, enrolled during active disease. V and J are TRBV19 and TRBJ2-2; 12 bases agree with TRBD1. The CDR3, as DNA: TGTGCCAGTAGGATCACCGGGACAGGGGGCTTCGGGGAGCTGTTTTTT. Its protein is CASRITGTGGFGELFF.